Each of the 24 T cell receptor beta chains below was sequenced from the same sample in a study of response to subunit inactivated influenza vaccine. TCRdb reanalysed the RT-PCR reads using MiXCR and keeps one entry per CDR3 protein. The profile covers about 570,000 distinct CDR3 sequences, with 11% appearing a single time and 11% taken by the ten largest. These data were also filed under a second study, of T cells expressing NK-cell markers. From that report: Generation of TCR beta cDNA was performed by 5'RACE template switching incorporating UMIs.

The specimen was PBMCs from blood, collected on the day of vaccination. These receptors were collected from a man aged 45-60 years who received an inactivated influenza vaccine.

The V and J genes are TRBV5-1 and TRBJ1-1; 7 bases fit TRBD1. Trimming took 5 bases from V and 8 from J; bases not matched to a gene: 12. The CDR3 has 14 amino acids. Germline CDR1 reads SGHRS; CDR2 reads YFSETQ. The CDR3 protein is CASSPGQTVGEAFF. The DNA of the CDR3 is TGCGCCAGCAGTCCGGGACAGACCGTGGGGGAAGCTTTCTTT.

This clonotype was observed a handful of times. The chain's CDR3 is CASTLTGGLTGELFF. The CDR3 DNA reads TGTGCCAGCACCTTAACCGGGGGGCTCACCGGGGAGCTGTTTTTT. V usage is TRBV6-1 and J usage is TRBJ2-2, with TRBD2 as a possible D gene (7 bases). Trimming shortened V by 7 bases and J by 4 bases, and 16 bases separated the two germline ends. This CDR3 region has 15 residues. Germline V lookup: CDR1 MNHNS, CDR2 SASEGT.

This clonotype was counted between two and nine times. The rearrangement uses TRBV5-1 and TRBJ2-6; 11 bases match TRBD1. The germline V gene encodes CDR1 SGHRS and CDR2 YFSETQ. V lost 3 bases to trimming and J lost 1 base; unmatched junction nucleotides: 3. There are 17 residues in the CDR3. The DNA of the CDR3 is TGCGCCAGCAGCTCCGGACAGGGGGCGTCTGGGGCCAACGTCCTGACTTTC. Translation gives CASSSGQGASGANVLTF.

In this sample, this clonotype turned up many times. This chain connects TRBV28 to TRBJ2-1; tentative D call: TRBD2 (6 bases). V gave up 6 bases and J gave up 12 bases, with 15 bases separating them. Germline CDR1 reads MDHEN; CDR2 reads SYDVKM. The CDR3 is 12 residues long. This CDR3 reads CASSPGELRQFF. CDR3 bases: TGTGCCAGCAGCCCGGGGGAGTTGAGGCAGTTCTTC.

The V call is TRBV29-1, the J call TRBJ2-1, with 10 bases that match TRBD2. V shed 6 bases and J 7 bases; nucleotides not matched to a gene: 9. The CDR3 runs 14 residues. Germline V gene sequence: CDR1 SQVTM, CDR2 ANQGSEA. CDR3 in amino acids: CSVRPGLAQNEQFF. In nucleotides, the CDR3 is TGCAGCGTCCGACCGGGACTAGCGCAAAATGAGCAGTTCTTC.

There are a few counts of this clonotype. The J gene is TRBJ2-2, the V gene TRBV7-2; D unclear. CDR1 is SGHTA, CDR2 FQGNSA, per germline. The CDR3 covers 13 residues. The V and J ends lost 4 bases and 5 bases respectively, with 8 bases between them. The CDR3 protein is CASSWVETGELFF. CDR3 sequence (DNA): TGTGCCAGCAGCTGGGTTGAAACCGGGGAGCTGTTTTTT.

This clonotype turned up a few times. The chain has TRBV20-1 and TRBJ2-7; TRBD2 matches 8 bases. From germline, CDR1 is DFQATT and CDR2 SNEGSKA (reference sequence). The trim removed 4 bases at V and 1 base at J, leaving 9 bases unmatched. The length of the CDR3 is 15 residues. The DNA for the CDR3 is TGCAGTGCTACCTCCATAGCGGGGATGTCCTACGAGCAGTACTTC. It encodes CSATSIAGMSYEQYF.

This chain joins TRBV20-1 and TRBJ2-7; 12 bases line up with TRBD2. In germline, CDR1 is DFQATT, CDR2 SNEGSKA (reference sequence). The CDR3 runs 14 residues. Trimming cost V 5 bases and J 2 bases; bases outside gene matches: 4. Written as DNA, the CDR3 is TGCAGTGCTTTTCGACTAGCGGGAGCCTACGAGCAGTACTTC. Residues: CSAFRLAGAYEQYF.

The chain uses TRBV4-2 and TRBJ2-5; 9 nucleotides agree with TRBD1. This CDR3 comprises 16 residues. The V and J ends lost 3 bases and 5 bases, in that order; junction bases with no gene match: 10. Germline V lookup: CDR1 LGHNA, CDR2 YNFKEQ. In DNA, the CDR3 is TGTGCCAGCAGCCATGGGGACAGGGCTACAAGGGAGACCCAGTACTTC. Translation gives CASSHGDRATRETQYF.

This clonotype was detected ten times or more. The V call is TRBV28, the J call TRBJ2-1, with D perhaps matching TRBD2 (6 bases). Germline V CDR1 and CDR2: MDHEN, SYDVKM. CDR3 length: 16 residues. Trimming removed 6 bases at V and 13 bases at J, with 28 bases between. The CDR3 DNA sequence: TGTGCCAGCAGGGTCGACTTTGCGGGGCAAGCCATAGTTCAGTTCTTC. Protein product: CASRVDFAGQAIVQFF.

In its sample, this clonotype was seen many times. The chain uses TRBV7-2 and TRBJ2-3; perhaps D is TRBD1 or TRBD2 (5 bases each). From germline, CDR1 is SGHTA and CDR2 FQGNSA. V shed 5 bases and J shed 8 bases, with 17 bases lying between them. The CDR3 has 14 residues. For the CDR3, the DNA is TGTGCCAGCAGCCCCTCAGGGACCGAGGCTACGCAGTATTTT. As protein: CASSPSGTEATQYF.

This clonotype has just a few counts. CDR3 loop: CATSRPGTFKNTEAFF. CDR3 bases: TGTGCCACCAGCAGACCTGGGACATTTAAGAACACTGAAGCTTTCTTT. This chain uses TRBV15 with TRBJ1-1, with D possibly TRBD1 on 6 matching bases. The CDR3 runs to 16 residues. CDR1 is LNHNV and CDR2 is YYDKDF in the germline V gene (reference sequence). V lost 2 bases and J lost 1, with 14 bases in between.

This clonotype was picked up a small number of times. CDR3 DNA: TGCGCCAGCAGCCAAGGACCGGGACAGGGATTCTACGAGCAGTACTTC. Encoded protein: CASSQGPGQGFYEQYF. This rearrangement joins TRBV4-1 to TRBJ2-7; 9 nucleotides match TRBD1. The CDR3 is made up of 16 amino acids. Germline assignment: CDR1 MGHRA and CDR2 YSYEKL. V shed 1 base and J 3 bases; nucleotides not matched to a gene: 7.

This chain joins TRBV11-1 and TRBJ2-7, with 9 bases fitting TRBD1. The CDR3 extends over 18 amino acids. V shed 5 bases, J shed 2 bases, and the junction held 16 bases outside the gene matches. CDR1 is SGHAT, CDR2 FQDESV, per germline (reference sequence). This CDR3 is CASSVLGQGKRVTYEQYF. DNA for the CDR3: TGTGCCAGCAGCGTACTGGGACAGGGAAAGAGGGTTACCTACGAGCAGTACTTC.

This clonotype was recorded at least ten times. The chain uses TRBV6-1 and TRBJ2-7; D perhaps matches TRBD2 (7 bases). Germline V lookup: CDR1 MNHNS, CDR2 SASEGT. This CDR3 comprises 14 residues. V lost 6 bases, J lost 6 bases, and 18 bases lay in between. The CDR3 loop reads CASSLLGRGSEQYF. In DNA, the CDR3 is TGTGCCAGCAGCCTTTTGGGGAGGGGGTCCGAGCAGTACTTC.

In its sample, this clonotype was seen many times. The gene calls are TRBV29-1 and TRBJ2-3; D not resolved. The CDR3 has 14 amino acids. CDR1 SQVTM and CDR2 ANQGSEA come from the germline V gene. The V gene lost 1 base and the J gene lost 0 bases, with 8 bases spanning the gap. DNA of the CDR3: TGCAGCGTTGAAGGAATAACTAGCACAGATACGCAGTATTTT. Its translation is CSVEGITSTDTQYF.

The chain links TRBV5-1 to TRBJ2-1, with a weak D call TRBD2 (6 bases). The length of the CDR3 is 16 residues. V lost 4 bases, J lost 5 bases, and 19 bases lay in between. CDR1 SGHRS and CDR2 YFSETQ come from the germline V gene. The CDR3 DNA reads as TGCGCCAGCAGCCCACACGGGTGGGGAGGAGACAATGAGCAGTTCTTC. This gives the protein CASSPHGWGGDNEQFF.

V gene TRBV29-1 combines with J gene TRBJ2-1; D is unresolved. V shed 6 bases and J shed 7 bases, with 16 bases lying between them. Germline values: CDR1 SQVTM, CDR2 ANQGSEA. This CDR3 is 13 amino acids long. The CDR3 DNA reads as TGCAGCGTGCGCGAGCTTCTCGGTAATGAGCAGTTCTTC. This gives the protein CSVRELLGNEQFF.

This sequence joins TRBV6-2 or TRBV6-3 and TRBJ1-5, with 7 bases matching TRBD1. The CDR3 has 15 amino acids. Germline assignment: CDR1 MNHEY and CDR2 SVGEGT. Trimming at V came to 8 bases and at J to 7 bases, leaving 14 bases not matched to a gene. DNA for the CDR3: TGTGCCAGCCTTCGGTCTACAGGGGCGGGACAGCCCCAGCATTTT. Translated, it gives CASLRSTGAGQPQHF.

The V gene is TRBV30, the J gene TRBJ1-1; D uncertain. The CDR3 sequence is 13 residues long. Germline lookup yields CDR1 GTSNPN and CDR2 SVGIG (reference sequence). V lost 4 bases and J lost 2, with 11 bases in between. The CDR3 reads CAWNPTGNTEAFF. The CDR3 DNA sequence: TGTGCCTGGAACCCTACGGGTAACACTGAAGCTTTCTTT.

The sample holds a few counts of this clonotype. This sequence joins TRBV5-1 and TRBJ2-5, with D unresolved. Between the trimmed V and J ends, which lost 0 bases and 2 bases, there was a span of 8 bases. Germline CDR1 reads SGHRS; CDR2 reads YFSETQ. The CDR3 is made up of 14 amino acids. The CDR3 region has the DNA TGCGCCAGCAGCTTGGCTCCAGAACAAGAGACCCAGTACTTC. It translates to CASSLAPEQETQYF.

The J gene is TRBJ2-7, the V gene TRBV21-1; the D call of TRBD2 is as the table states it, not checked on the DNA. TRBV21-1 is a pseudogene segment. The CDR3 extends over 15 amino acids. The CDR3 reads CASSKGRSSGYEQYF. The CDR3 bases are TGTGCCAGCAGCAAAGGTCGCTCGTCTGGCTACGAGCAGTACTTC.

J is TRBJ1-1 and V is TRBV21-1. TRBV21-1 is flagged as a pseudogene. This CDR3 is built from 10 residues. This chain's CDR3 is CASRYTEAFF. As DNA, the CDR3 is TGTGCCAGTAGGTACACTGAAGCTTTCTTT.

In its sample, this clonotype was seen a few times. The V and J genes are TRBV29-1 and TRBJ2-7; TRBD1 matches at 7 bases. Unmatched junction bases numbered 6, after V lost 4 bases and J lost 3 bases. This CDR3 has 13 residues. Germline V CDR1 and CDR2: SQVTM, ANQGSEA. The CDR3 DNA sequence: TGCAGCGTTGCTCCGGGACAGTACTACGAGCAGTACTTC. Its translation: CSVAPGQYYEQYF.